This entry describes one T cell receptor (beta chain). This specimen belongs to a study of shared clonotypes between healthy human individuals. CD45RO negativity and positive selection for CCR7 defined naive CD8 cells, a population that excluded terminally differentiated effector memory CD45RA+ cells. The CDR3 consists of 15 residues. The V and J ends lost 3 bases and 1 base respectively, with 11 bases between them. Germline lookup yields CDR1 SNHLY and CDR2 FYNNEI. Assay: immunoSEQ multiplex PCR; the TCRdb copy retains only in-frame clones and omits some. The data contain roughly 890,000 clones, 85% to 95% of them singletons.

This sequence was found in a man under 40 in good health. Sequencing was performed on naive CD8+ T cells sorted from blood. The chain links TRBV2 to TRBJ2-3; D remains ambiguous. CDR3 DNA sequence: TGTGCCAGCAGTGACGGTGGGTACGGCACAGATACGCAGTATTTT. Translated: CASSDGGYGTDTQYF.